The rows below give T cell receptor beta chains drawn from one sample of a study of breast tumors, draining lymph nodes, adjacent tissues. TCRdb independently ran MiXCR on the multiplex PCR reads; one entry per CDR3 protein. Among around 110,000 distinct CDR3 sequences listed, about 29% were seen once. The sequenced sample consisted of axillary lymph node tissue. The origin of the receptors is a female donor with breast cancer. Some clones in this sample may be carry-over from other donors' samples. The CDR3 runs from the conserved cysteine through the conserved F or W. D genes are given only for firm matches. Clone size, where shown, is once, few, many, or a class for clones that have expanded.

d_call: -
clone_size: many
j_call: TRBJ2-2
v_call: TRBV27
cdr3_nt: TGTGCCAGCAGTTTATCCGGCGCCGGGGAGCTGTTTTTT
cdr3_aa: CASSLSGAGELFF

d_call: -
clone_size: -
j_call: TRBJ2-7
v_call: TRBV7-7
cdr3_nt: TGTGCTAGCAGCCCTACGGGACCGACTTTCTACGAGCAGTACTTC
cdr3_aa: CASSPTGPTFYEQYF

d_call: TRBD2
clone_size: many
j_call: TRBJ2-7
v_call: TRBV30
cdr3_nt: TGTGCCTGGACTACCGGGACTAGCGGGCTGAGCTCCTACGAGCAGTACTTC
cdr3_aa: CAWTTGTSGLSSYEQYF

d_call: -
clone_size: many
j_call: TRBJ2-5
v_call: TRBV30
cdr3_nt: TGTGCCTGGAGTGTTTTGGGGCAGGTGCAAGAGACCCAGTACTTC
cdr3_aa: CAWSVLGQVQETQYF

d_call: TRBD2
clone_size: -
j_call: TRBJ2-5
v_call: TRBV20-1
cdr3_nt: TGCAGTGCCCTACTAGCGGGGGGGCCGGGGACCCAGTACTTC
cdr3_aa: CSALLAGGPGTQYF

d_call: -
clone_size: many
j_call: TRBJ2-3
v_call: TRBV12-5
cdr3_nt: TGTGCTAGTGGTTTCGAGAGAGACACAGATACGCAGTATTTT
cdr3_aa: CASGFERDTDTQYF

d_call: TRBD1
clone_size: -
j_call: TRBJ1-3
v_call: TRBV2
cdr3_nt: TGTGCCAGCAGTGAAATTGGCTGGACAGGGTATTCTTACACCATATATTTT
cdr3_aa: CASSEIGWTGYSYTIYF

d_call: -
clone_size: many
j_call: TRBJ2-7
v_call: TRBV25-1
cdr3_nt: TGTGCCAGCAGTGAATTCAGGTCCTTCATCCTAGGCGAGCAGTACTTC
cdr3_aa: CASSEFRSFILGEQYF

d_call: -
clone_size: many
j_call: TRBJ2-1
v_call: TRBV20-1
cdr3_nt: TGCAGTGCTAGAGATGGCCCGGGGCTTTACTTAAATGAGCAGTTCTTC
cdr3_aa: CSARDGPGLYLNEQFF

d_call: TRBD1
clone_size: many
j_call: TRBJ2-5
v_call: TRBV11-1
cdr3_nt: TGTGCCAGCAGCAAGGGACAGACCCCCACGATCGAGACCCAGTACTTC
cdr3_aa: CASSKGQTPTIETQYF

d_call: TRBD2
clone_size: many
j_call: TRBJ2-5
v_call: TRBV19
cdr3_nt: TGTGCCAGTAGTCCTTCTAGCGGGGGGGGTGTTAGAGAGACCCAGTCCTTC
cdr3_aa: CASSPSSGGGVRETQSF

d_call: -
clone_size: many
j_call: TRBJ1-2
v_call: TRBV7-9
cdr3_nt: TGTGCCAGCAGCTTGAGGGGACGCCCCAACTACACCTTC
cdr3_aa: CASSLRGRPNYTF

d_call: -
clone_size: -
j_call: TRBJ2-1
v_call: TRBV9
cdr3_nt: TGTGCCAGCTCCCTTGGGGGGACATACAATGAGCAGTCCTTC
cdr3_aa: CASSLGGTYNEQSF

d_call: -
clone_size: -
j_call: TRBJ1-1
v_call: TRBV7-9
cdr3_nt: TGTGCCAGCAGCAAGGCTACTGAAGCTTTCTTT
cdr3_aa: CASSKATEAFF

d_call: -
clone_size: few
j_call: TRBJ1-3
v_call: TRBV6-5
cdr3_nt: TGTGCCAGCAGTTCCCTCCCCCCGAAATCTGGAAACACCATATATTTT
cdr3_aa: CASSSLPPKSGNTIYF

d_call: TRBD2
clone_size: many
j_call: TRBJ2-5
v_call: TRBV6-5
cdr3_nt: TGTGCCAGCAGTCCAGCGGGGGGGCCATGGGAGACCCAGTACTTC
cdr3_aa: CASSPAGGPWETQYF

d_call: TRBD1
clone_size: -
j_call: TRBJ1-1
v_call: TRBV18
cdr3_nt: TGTGCCAGCTCACCACCGGACAGGATAGGCACTGAAGCTTTCTTT
cdr3_aa: CASSPPDRIGTEAFF

d_call: -
clone_size: many
j_call: TRBJ1-6
v_call: TRBV6-6
cdr3_nt: TGTGCCAGCAGTTACTCGGGAAGGGAGAATTCACCCCTCCACTTT
cdr3_aa: CASSYSGRENSPLHF

d_call: -
clone_size: many
j_call: TRBJ2-1
v_call: TRBV9
cdr3_nt: TGTGCCAGCAGCGTAGCTCCCCCCCCCCAAACACTCAATGAGCAGTTCTTC
cdr3_aa: CASSVAPPPQTLNEQFF

d_call: -
clone_size: -
j_call: TRBJ1-1
v_call: TRBV19
cdr3_nt: TGTGCCAGTAGTCCCCTAGCTAAGAACACTGAAGCTTTCTTT
cdr3_aa: CASSPLAKNTEAFF

d_call: -
clone_size: many
j_call: TRBJ2-7
v_call: TRBV7-2
cdr3_nt: TGTGCCAGCAGCTTAGCGCGGAGTCCCACCTACGAGCAGTACTTC
cdr3_aa: CASSLARSPTYEQYF

d_call: -
clone_size: -
j_call: TRBJ1-5
v_call: TRBV19
cdr3_nt: TGTGCCAGTAGAATACAGGAGAATAGCAATCAGCCCCAGCATTTT
cdr3_aa: CASRIQENSNQPQHF

d_call: -
clone_size: few
j_call: TRBJ1-1
v_call: TRBV7-3
cdr3_nt: TGTGCCAGCAGGAGGGGTATGAACACTGAAGCTTTCTTT
cdr3_aa: CASRRGMNTEAFF

d_call: -
clone_size: many
j_call: TRBJ2-7
v_call: TRBV7-9
cdr3_nt: TGTGCCAGCAGCCCCGCACTCGAGCAGTACTTC
cdr3_aa: CASSPALEQYF

d_call: -
clone_size: many
j_call: TRBJ1-4
v_call: TRBV4-3
cdr3_nt: TGCGCCAGCAGCCAAGAGACGGGGGGGTGGTCTAATGAAAAACTGTTTTTT
cdr3_aa: CASSQETGGWSNEKLFF

d_call: -
clone_size: many
j_call: TRBJ2-1
v_call: TRBV27
cdr3_nt: TGTGCCAGCAGTTTTAGGGGGTCCTCCTACAATGAGCAGTTCTTC
cdr3_aa: CASSFRGSSYNEQFF

d_call: TRBD1
clone_size: many
j_call: TRBJ1-6
v_call: TRBV6-5
cdr3_nt: TGTGCCAGCAGTCACTCAGGGGGGCTCAGCTCCTATAATTCACCCCTCCACTTT
cdr3_aa: CASSHSGGLSSYNSPLHF

d_call: TRBD2
clone_size: -
j_call: TRBJ2-1
v_call: TRBV7-9
cdr3_nt: TGTGCCAGCAGCTCCCCGTGGCTAGCGGGGCGGCGGGGTTACAATGAGCAGTTCTTC
cdr3_aa: CASSSPWLAGRRGYNEQFF

d_call: TRBD1
clone_size: -
j_call: TRBJ2-3
v_call: TRBV7-9
cdr3_nt: TGTGCCAGCAGCAGCCGACAGGGGTGGACAGATACGCAGTATTTT
cdr3_aa: CASSSRQGWTDTQYF

d_call: TRBD1
clone_size: many
j_call: TRBJ2-3
v_call: TRBV25-1
cdr3_nt: TGTGCCAGCAGTGAATATGGGACAGTTAACTCCACAGATACGCAGTATTTT
cdr3_aa: CASSEYGTVNSTDTQYF

d_call: -
clone_size: many
j_call: TRBJ1-2
v_call: TRBV4-1
cdr3_nt: TGCGCCAGCAGCCAAGAGAGGACAGATTACTATGGCTACACCTTC
cdr3_aa: CASSQERTDYYGYTF

d_call: -
clone_size: -
j_call: TRBJ1-2
v_call: TRBV20-1
cdr3_nt: TGCAGTGCTAGAGATCTGGTAGCGGGAGGCTACACCTTC
cdr3_aa: CSARDLVAGGYTF

d_call: -
clone_size: -
j_call: TRBJ1-3
v_call: TRBV6-5
cdr3_nt: TGTGCCAGCAGCCCCAGGGCAGCAACCTCTGGAAACACCATATATTTT
cdr3_aa: CASSPRAATSGNTIYF

d_call: TRBD1
clone_size: -
j_call: TRBJ1-1
v_call: TRBV2
cdr3_nt: TGTGCCAGCAGGAGGGGACAGGGGAGCACTGAAGCTTTCTTT
cdr3_aa: CASRRGQGSTEAFF

d_call: -
clone_size: many
j_call: TRBJ2-7
v_call: TRBV2
cdr3_nt: TGTGCCAGCAGCCTATTTTACGAGCAGTACTTC
cdr3_aa: CASSLFYEQYF